This T cell receptor beta chain was profiled in a study of blood T cells in healthy people across ages. Whole-study results and caveats: A conclusive naive versus antigen-experienced comparison was prevented by the unsorted PBMCs.

Points on this clonotype: Its antigen is unidentified.

Together with a sample-barcoded 5' primer, a J-beta primer mix was included in a second PCR lasting about 7 to 12 cycles. TCRdb re-called the 5' RACE reads through MiXCR, storing one row per CDR3 protein. The table shows about 1.6 million distinct CDR3 sequences, with roughly 32% occurring only once. This CDR3 is built from 15 residues. V lost 2 bases to trimming and J lost 0 bases, with 8 bases between them. The germline gives CDR1 MGHRA, CDR2 YSYEKL. This chain uses TRBV4-1 with TRBJ1-5; the D gene is possibly TRBD1 (5 bases). This TCR was recovered from a woman under 40 in good health. The sequenced sample consisted of blood. CDR3 sequence: CASSQWGTSNQPQHF. The DNA of the CDR3 is TGCGCCAGCAGCCAATGGGGGACTAGCAATCAGCCCCAGCATTTT.